The next 29 T cell receptor beta chains were all read from a single sample in a study of identical twins. TCRdb analysed the 5' RACE reads with MiXCR anew, one entry per CDR3 protein. The data contain about 530,000 distinct CDR3 sequences, approximately 20% of them singletons. In addition, the sample was reused for a study of yellow fever vaccine responses in identical twins.

Input material: CD4+ T cells sorted from blood. The receptors shown here come from a woman aged 18-29 years in good health.

In its sample, this clonotype was seen once. V usage is TRBV6-5 and J usage is TRBJ2-4; 7 bases fit TRBD1. The germline CDR1 and CDR2 sequences are MNHEY and SVGAGI. V lost 3 bases to trimming and J lost 8 bases; unmatched junction nucleotides: 7. The CDR3 spans 14 residues. This CDR3 reads CASSYRDSSDIQYF. The CDR3 DNA reads TGTGCCAGCAGTTATAGGGACAGTAGTGACATTCAGTACTTC.

This clonotype was detected only a few times. The chain combines TRBV4-1 with TRBJ2-1; TRBD1 might be the D (5 bases). The CDR3 is 14 amino acids. CDR1 MGHRA and CDR2 YSYEKL come from the germline V gene. Trimming removed 1 base at V and 5 bases at J, with 9 bases between. The CDR3 protein is CASSQGGLDNEQFF. The CDR3 bases are TGCGCCAGCAGCCAAGGGGGCTTGGACAATGAGCAGTTCTTC.

This clonotype was seen a few times. V is TRBV20-1 and J is TRBJ2-5; 7 bases agree with TRBD2. The CDR3 is 13 amino acids. The germline V gene has CDR1 DFQATT and CDR2 SNEGSKA (reference sequence). After removal of 3 bases from V and 2 bases from J, the junction contained 3 bases not matched to a gene. The CDR3 DNA reads TGCAGTGCTAGTACGGGACTACAAGAGACCCAGTACTTC. Translating it yields CSASTGLQETQYF.

The table lists this clonotype with a few counts. This chain uses TRBV6-2 or TRBV6-3 with TRBJ2-1; D is possibly TRBD2 (5 bases). The germline V gene has CDR1 MNHEY and CDR2 SVGEGT. This CDR3 is 14 amino acids long. V lost 7 bases, J lost 6 bases, and 16 bases lay in between. Here the CDR3 reads CASTEGYGRNEQFF. The CDR3 bases are TGTGCCAGCACCGAGGGCTATGGGCGCAATGAGCAGTTCTTC.

The rearrangement uses TRBV7-3 and TRBJ2-3, with D perhaps given as TRBD1 or TRBD2 (7 bases each). The CDR3 contains 16 residues. The V and J ends lost 0 bases and 11 bases respectively, with 21 bases between them. Germline values: CDR1 SGHTA, CDR2 FQGTGA. The CDR3 DNA reads as TGTGCCAGCAGCTTAACTTCTAGCGGAGCCCAGGGGGGGCAGTATTTT. It codes for CASSLTSSGAQGGQYF.

The chain recombines TRBV5-1 with TRBJ2-7; D is perhaps TRBD1 or TRBD2 (5 bases each). The V gene's germline CDR1 is SGHRS and CDR2 YFSETQ. The CDR3 length is 13 residues. Deletions cut 4 bases from V and 7 bases from J, with 15 bases between. This chain's CDR3 is CASSLYLEGEQYF. Written as DNA, the CDR3 is TGCGCCAGCAGCCTATATCTAGAGGGGGAGCAGTACTTC.

This clonotype was found a few times. The rearrangement links TRBV6-2 or TRBV6-3 to TRBJ2-7; the match to TRBD2 covers 10 bases. The germline V gene encodes CDR1 MNHEY and CDR2 SVGEGT. This CDR3 contains 15 residues. Unmatched junction bases numbered 14, after V lost 10 bases and J lost 5 bases. The CDR3 nucleotides read TGTGCCATTAATAGCGGGAGGCTTCTGGGAAACGAGCAGTACTTC. Translated: CAINSGRLLGNEQYF.

The table lists this clonotype with a few counts. CDR3: CASSARLAGGLRRETQYF. CDR3 DNA: TGTGCCAGCAGCGCTAGACTAGCGGGGGGCCTAAGGAGAGAGACCCAGTACTTC. V gene TRBV13 combines with J gene TRBJ2-5, with 13 nucleotides matching TRBD2. J gave up 4 bases and V 5 bases, and 13 bases lay outside the gene matches. Germline V CDR1 and CDR2: PRHDT, FYEKMQ (reference sequence). CDR3 length equals 18 residues.

This clonotype was observed at least ten times. The chain combines TRBV5-1 with TRBJ2-2; weak D call: TRBD2 (6 bases). Deletions cut 1 base from V and 10 bases from J, with 20 bases between. Germline V lookup: CDR1 SGHRS, CDR2 YFSETQ. This CDR3 comprises 16 residues. The CDR3 here is CASSLLGGVREEELFF. For the CDR3, the DNA is TGCGCCAGCAGCTTGCTCGGAGGCGTCAGGGAGGAGGAGCTGTTTTTT.

This clonotype has only a few counts. Here the CDR3 DNA reads TGTGCCAGCAGCTTTCCCGCGGGGGTCGGGAATGAGCAGTTCTTC. As protein: CASSFPAGVGNEQFF. The chain recombines TRBV5-6 with TRBJ2-1, with 7 bases identical to TRBD2. From germline, CDR1 is SGHDT and CDR2 YYEEEE. J was trimmed by 7 bases and V by 2 bases; bases with no gene match: 9. This CDR3 has 15 amino acids.

The chain couples TRBV20-1 to TRBJ2-1; the match to TRBD2 covers 11 bases. Losses at the gene ends were 1 base for V and 8 bases for J; bases not matched to a gene: 10. Germline V gene lookup returns CDR1 DFQATT and CDR2 SNEGSKA (reference sequence). The CDR3 sequence is 16 residues long. The CDR3, as DNA: TGCAGTGCTAGAGCGTGGTCTAGCGGGAGGTTTGATGAGCAGTTCTTC. Amino acids: CSARAWSSGRFDEQFF.

The V gene is TRBV28, the J gene TRBJ2-7; 9 bases fit TRBD2. Germline lookup yields CDR1 MDHEN and CDR2 SYDVKM. The CDR3 loop spans 14 amino acids. Unmatched junction bases numbered 5, after V lost 8 bases and J lost 0 bases. The CDR3 bases are TGTGCCAGCGGACGGACTAGCGCCTCCTACGAGCAGTACTTC. Translated: CASGRTSASYEQYF.

This clonotype showed up just once. CDR3 nucleotide sequence: TGTGCCACAAGGAGGGATCCGGCCAAAAACATTCAGTACTTC. Encoded protein: CATRRDPAKNIQYF. J is TRBJ2-4 and V is TRBV21-1; the table's D call, TRBD2, has no DNA check behind it. TRBV21-1 is a recognized pseudogene. This CDR3 region has 14 residues.

This clonotype was seen more than once but under ten times. This chain joins TRBV12-3 or TRBV12-4 and TRBJ2-5; TRBD2 agrees at 8 bases. The CDR3 has 14 amino acids. V lost 6 bases and J lost 3; bases outside the gene matches: 6. CDR3 in amino acids: CASSPSGPKETQYF. Written as DNA, the CDR3 is TGTGCCAGCAGCCCTAGCGGGCCTAAAGAGACCCAGTACTTC.

The genes are TRBV5-1 and TRBJ2-5, with TRBD1 matching over 8 bases. V trimming: 3 bases; J trimming: 4 bases; junction bases outside the gene matches: 11. In germline, CDR1 is SGHRS, CDR2 YFSETQ. This CDR3 has 16 residues. The CDR3 region has the DNA TGCGCCAGCAGCTCGAAGACAGGGGTGGTTGCAGAGACCCAGTACTTC. Amino acid sequence: CASSSKTGVVAETQYF.

V gene TRBV10-3 combines with J gene TRBJ1-1; D may be TRBD1 (5 bases). Germline lookup yields CDR1 ENHRY and CDR2 SYGVKD. This CDR3 spans 13 amino acids. The CDR3, as DNA: TGTGTCGCGAGGCAGGGTTTTTACACTGAAGCTTTCTTT. Encoded protein: CVARQGFYTEAFF.

This clonotype was seen a single time. The chain recombines TRBV20-1 with TRBJ1-2; TRBD1 is a possible D gene (5 bases). Per germline, CDR1 DFQATT and CDR2 SNEGSKA (reference sequence). V lost 6 bases, J lost 8 bases, and 22 bases lay in between. CDR3 length: 14 amino acids. Here the CDR3 reads CSAQSGGGAQGYTF. Here the CDR3 DNA reads TGCAGTGCGCAGAGCGGGGGGGGAGCTCAGGGCTACACCTTC.

V is TRBV3-1 and J is TRBJ2-3; TRBD2 aligns across 12 bases. Germline V lookup: CDR1 LGHDT, CDR2 YNNKEL (reference sequence). The CDR3 runs to 16 residues. Unmatched junction bases numbered 6, after V lost 3 bases and J lost 5 bases. The CDR3, as DNA: TGTGCCAGCAGCCATGCTAGCGGGGGGGTCAGAGATACGCAGTATTTT. Translated: CASSHASGGVRDTQYF.

The chain combines TRBV3-1 with TRBJ1-6; D remains unclear. CDR1 and CDR2 from the germline V gene are LGHDT and YNNKEL (reference sequence). The CDR3 totals 12 residues. Trimming pared 3 bases from V and 12 bases from J, leaving 9 bases between. CDR3 sequence: CASSHDSGPLHF. DNA of the CDR3: TGTGCCAGCAGCCATGATTCGGGACCCCTCCACTTT.

This chain links TRBV7-6 with TRBJ2-1; D is possibly TRBD1 (6 bases). The V and J ends lost 5 bases and 2 bases respectively, with 16 bases between them. Germline CDR1 and CDR2: SGHVS and FNYEAQ. The CDR3 totals 16 residues. The CDR3 protein is CASSLLPGTTYNEQFF. CDR3 DNA: TGTGCCAGCAGCCTACTCCCCGGGACAACCTACAATGAGCAGTTCTTC.

CDR3 amino acids: CASSLEAAVTEAFF. In nucleotides, the CDR3 is TGCGCCAGCAGCCTTGAGGCGGCCGTCACTGAAGCTTTCTTT. V usage is TRBV5-1 and J usage is TRBJ1-1; D gene unclear. CDR3 length: 14 amino acids. Germline V gives CDR1 SGHRS, CDR2 YFSETQ. V was cut by 4 bases and J by 4 bases, with 14 bases left in between.

The V and J genes are TRBV28 and TRBJ2-5; the match to TRBD1 covers 8 bases. J gave up 2 bases and V 2 bases, and 10 bases lay outside the gene matches. This CDR3 comprises 17 residues. Germline loops: CDR1 MDHEN, CDR2 SYDVKM. The CDR3 DNA is TGTGCCAGCAGTTTAGGGGCCGGGACAGGAGAACAAGAGACCCAGTACTTC. Translating gives CASSLGAGTGEQETQYF.

This clonotype was detected only a few times. The chain joins TRBV7-9 to TRBJ1-1; D unresolved. This CDR3 is built from 17 residues. Germline CDR1 is SEHNR and CDR2 is FQNEAQ (reference sequence). Trimming left V 6 bases short and J 0 bases short, with 20 bases between. The CDR3: CASSPERLKGLNTEAFF. As DNA, the CDR3 is TGTGCCAGCAGTCCTGAACGATTGAAGGGCCTGAACACTGAAGCTTTCTTT.

This clonotype has more than one count but fewer than ten. The gene calls are TRBV5-1 and TRBJ2-1; weak D call: TRBD1 (6 bases). Germline CDR1 reads SGHRS; CDR2 reads YFSETQ. CDR3 length: 18 residues. The V end lost 1 base, the J end lost 4 bases, and 21 bases lay between the germline ends. In nucleotides, the CDR3 is TGCGCCAGCAGCTTGAGACAGGCATTCCCAGATAAATACAATGAGCAGTTCTTC. The encoded protein is CASSLRQAFPDKYNEQFF.

The genes are TRBV3-1 and TRBJ2-1; 16 nucleotides agree with TRBD2. Germline loops: CDR1 LGHDT, CDR2 YNNKEL (reference sequence). The CDR3 has 16 residues. The V segment lost 4 bases and the J segment 9 bases; nucleotides outside the gene matches: 6. CDR3 DNA: TGTGCCAGCAGCCCCGGGGGACTAGCGGGGGGGGGTGAGCAGTTCTTC. This gives the protein CASSPGGLAGGGEQFF.

This clonotype was seen a handful of times. The chain links TRBV7-9 to TRBJ2-1; D possibly corresponds to TRBD2 (6 bases). The germline V gene has CDR1 SEHNR and CDR2 FQNEAQ (reference sequence). The CDR3 has 16 amino acids. The germline V and J ends were trimmed by 6 bases and 5 bases, with 20 bases remaining between them. DNA for the CDR3: TGTGCCAGCAGAACTCGACGGGGGTTAGGAGACAATGAGCAGTTCTTC. This encodes CASRTRRGLGDNEQFF.

The gene calls are TRBV7-9 and TRBJ2-3, with 7 bases fitting TRBD2. This CDR3 is built from 15 residues. V dropped 0 bases and J dropped 5; count of bases not matched to a gene: 5. The germline V gene has CDR1 SEHNR and CDR2 FQNEAQ (reference sequence). CDR3 DNA: TGTGCCAGCAGCTTAGCGGCGGGGGTCAAAGATACGCAGTATTTT. It is translated as CASSLAAGVKDTQYF.

This clonotype occurred once. V and J are TRBV2 and TRBJ2-1; the match to TRBD1 covers 10 bases. Unmatched junction bases numbered 7, after V lost 6 bases and J lost 8 bases. The CDR3 consists of 14 residues. Germline-derived CDR1 and CDR2 are SNHLY and FYNNEI. DNA of the CDR3: TGTGCCAGCAGCCCCGGGACAGGGGTCGATGAGCAGTTCTTC. Its translation: CASSPGTGVDEQFF.

This sequence joins TRBV10-3 and TRBJ2-5, with 8 bases that match TRBD1. Per germline, CDR1 ENHRY and CDR2 SYGVKD. This CDR3 is built from 18 residues. The V segment lost 0 bases and the J segment 7 bases; nucleotides outside the gene matches: 16. The CDR3 nucleotides are TGTGCCATCAGTGAGTCGCCAGGGGGCAAAGTCCAAGATGTGACCCAGTACTTC. This sequence encodes CAISESPGGKVQDVTQYF.